The present entry profiles one T cell receptor beta chain with its context. What it binds is not known. Here immunoSEQ multiplex PCR was the method, and the copy in TCRdb shows in-frame clones only, minus some. The sample includes approximately 13,000 clones, just over 75% seen only once; the top ten take about 25%. This CDR3 region has 14 residues. From germline, CDR1 is SGDLS and CDR2 YYNGEE. V shed 4 bases, J shed 9 bases, and the junction held 6 bases outside the gene matches. The source of the sample is a study of vaccination effects on CD4 cells after COVID-19. Study-level points and caveats: Just 1 of 255 vaccine-induced clones in healthy recipients was cross-reactive.

The ViraFEST assay expanded antigen-specific CD4+ T cells with viral peptide pools before sequencing. The culture ran for 10 days before CD4+ T cells were isolated. The healthy vaccine recipients, who had no prior SARS-CoV-2 infection, showed negative nucleocapsid antibodies. The sequencing used CD4+ T cells from PBMCs cultured with HCoV-229E spike peptides, collected before COVID-19 vaccination. The rearrangement joins TRBV9 to TRBJ2-7, with TRBD2 matching over 14 bases. This clonotype was obtained from a human donor who received a COVID-19 vaccine. CDR3 DNA sequence: TGTGCCAGCAGCCCAGGACTAGCGGGAGGACCGCAGTACTTC. This codes for CASSPGLAGGPQYF.